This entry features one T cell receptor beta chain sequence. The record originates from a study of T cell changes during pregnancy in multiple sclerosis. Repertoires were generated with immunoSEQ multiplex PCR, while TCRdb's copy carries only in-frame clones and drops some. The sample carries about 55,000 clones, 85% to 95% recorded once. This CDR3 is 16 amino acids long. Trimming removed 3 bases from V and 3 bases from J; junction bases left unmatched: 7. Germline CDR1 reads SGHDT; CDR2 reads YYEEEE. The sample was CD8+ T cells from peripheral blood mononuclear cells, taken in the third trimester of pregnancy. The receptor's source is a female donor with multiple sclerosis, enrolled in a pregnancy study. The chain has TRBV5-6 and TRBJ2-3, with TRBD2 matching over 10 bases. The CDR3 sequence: CASSSELAGLTDTQYF. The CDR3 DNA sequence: TGTGCCAGCAGCTCTGAACTAGCGGGACTTACAGATACGCAGTATTTT.